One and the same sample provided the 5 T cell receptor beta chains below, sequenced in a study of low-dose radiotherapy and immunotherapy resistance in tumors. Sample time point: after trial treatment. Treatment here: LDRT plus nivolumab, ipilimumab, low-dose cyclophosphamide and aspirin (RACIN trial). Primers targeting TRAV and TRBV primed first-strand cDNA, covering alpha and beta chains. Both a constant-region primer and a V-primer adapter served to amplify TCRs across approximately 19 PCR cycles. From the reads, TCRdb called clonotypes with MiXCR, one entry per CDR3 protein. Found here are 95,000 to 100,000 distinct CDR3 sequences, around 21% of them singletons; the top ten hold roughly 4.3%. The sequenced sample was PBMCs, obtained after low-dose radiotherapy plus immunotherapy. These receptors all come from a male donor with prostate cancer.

The chain's CDR3 is CASSLAGGAEAFF. The CDR3 region has the DNA TGTGCCAGCAGCTTAGCAGGTGGGGCTGAAGCTTTCTTT. This chain links TRBV11-1 with TRBJ1-1; D is undetermined. Germline V gene lookup returns CDR1 SGHAT and CDR2 FQDESV (reference sequence). Trimming pared 0 bases from V and 6 bases from J, leaving 8 bases between. CDR3 length: 13 amino acids.

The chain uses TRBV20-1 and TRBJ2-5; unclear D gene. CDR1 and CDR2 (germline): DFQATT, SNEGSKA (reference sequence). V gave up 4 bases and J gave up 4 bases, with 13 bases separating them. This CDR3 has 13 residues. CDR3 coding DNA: TGCAGTGCTAACTTGTTGGGTCGAGAGACCCAGTACTTC. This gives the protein CSANLLGRETQYF.

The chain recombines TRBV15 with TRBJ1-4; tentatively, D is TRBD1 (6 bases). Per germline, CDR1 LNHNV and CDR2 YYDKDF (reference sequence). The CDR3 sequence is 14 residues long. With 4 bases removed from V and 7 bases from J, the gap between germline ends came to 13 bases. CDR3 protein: CATSKQGSTEKLFF. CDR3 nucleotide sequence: TGTGCCACCAGCAAACAGGGTAGTACTGAAAAACTGTTTTTT.

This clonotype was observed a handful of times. The CDR3, as DNA: TGTGCCAGCAGGGTGACTAGCGGGGGGCGGTACAATGAGCAGTTCTTC. As protein: CASRVTSGGRYNEQFF. The chain has TRBV2 and TRBJ2-1; 13 bases fit TRBD2. This CDR3 region has 16 residues. V gave up 6 bases and J gave up 4 bases; unmatched junction bases: 6. Germline CDR1 and CDR2: SNHLY and FYNNEI.

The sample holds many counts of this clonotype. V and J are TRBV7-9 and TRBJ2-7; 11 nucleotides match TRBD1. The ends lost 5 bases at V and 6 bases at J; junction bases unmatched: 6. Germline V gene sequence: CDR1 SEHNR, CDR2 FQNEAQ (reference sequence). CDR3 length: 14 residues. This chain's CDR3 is CASSRTGGSGEQYF. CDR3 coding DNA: TGTGCCAGCAGCAGGACAGGGGGCTCTGGCGAGCAGTACTTC. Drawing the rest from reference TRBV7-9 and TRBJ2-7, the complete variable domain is DTGVSQNPRHKITKRGQNVTFRCDPISEHNRLYWYRQTLGQGPEFLTYFQNEAQLEKSRLLSDRFSAERPKGSFSTLEIQRTEQGDSAMYLCASSRTGGSGEQYFGPGTRLTVT.